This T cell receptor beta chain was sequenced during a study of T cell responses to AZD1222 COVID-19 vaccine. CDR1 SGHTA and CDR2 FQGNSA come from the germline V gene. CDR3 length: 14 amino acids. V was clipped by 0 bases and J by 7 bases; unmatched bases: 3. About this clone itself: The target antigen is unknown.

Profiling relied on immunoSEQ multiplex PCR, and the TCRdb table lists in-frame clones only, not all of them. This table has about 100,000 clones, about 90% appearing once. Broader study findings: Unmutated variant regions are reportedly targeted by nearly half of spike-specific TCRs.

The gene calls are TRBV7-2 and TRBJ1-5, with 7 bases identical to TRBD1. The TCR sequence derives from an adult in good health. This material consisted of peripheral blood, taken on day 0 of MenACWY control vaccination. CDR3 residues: CASSLAGGEQPQHF. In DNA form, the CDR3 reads TGTGCCAGCAGCTTAGCAGGGGGCGAACAGCCCCAGCATTTT.